What follows are 5 T cell receptor beta chains derived from one specimen sequenced in a study of graft-versus-host responses after intestinal transplantation. The assay was immunoSEQ multiplex PCR, and TCRdb's table has in-frame clones only and misses some. The sample holds about 97,000 clones, 90% to 95% seen once. The antigens for these receptors are not known. The sample here was unstimulated CD4+ T cells sorted from spleen or lymph node cells, taken before transplant. Receptor source: a human donor who was the organ donor for an intestinal transplant.

The CDR3 bases are TGTGCTAGTGGTTTGGGCTTCGGCACTGAAGCTTTCTTT. This gives the protein CASGLGFGTEAFF. J is TRBJ1-1 and V is TRBV12-5; D remains unclear. The CDR3 is 13 amino acids. V dropped 1 base and J dropped 4 bases, with 7 bases sitting between them. The germline V gene encodes CDR1 LGHNT and CDR2 FRNRAP.

The chain combines TRBV6-4 with TRBJ2-2; possibly TRBD2 for D (5 bases). The germline V gene has CDR1 MRHNA and CDR2 SNTAGT. The V end lost 6 bases, the J end lost 4 bases, and 15 bases lay between the germline ends. CDR3 length: 15 amino acids. The CDR3 protein is CASSVLSGPTGELFF. CDR3 nucleotide sequence: TGTGCCAGCAGCGTCTTAAGCGGCCCCACCGGGGAGCTGTTTTTT.

J is TRBJ2-2 and V is TRBV7-2; D is perhaps TRBD1 (5 bases). CDR1 is SGHTA and CDR2 is FQGNSA in the germline V gene. Trimming took off 0 bases at V and 5 bases at J, with 7 bases between the two ends. The CDR3 totals 14 residues. The chain's CDR3 is CASSLAAGTGELFF. CDR3 DNA: TGTGCCAGCAGCTTAGCCGCAGGGACCGGGGAGCTGTTTTTT.

The chain combines TRBV18 with TRBJ2-7; 8 nucleotides line up with TRBD1. The V segment lost 2 bases and the J segment 3 bases; nucleotides outside the gene matches: 6. This CDR3 has 15 amino acids. Germline lookup yields CDR1 KGHSH and CDR2 LQKENI. For the CDR3, the DNA is TGTGCCAGCTCACCAATAGGACAGGGATTCTACGAGCAGTACTTC. Translating gives CASSPIGQGFYEQYF.

The rearrangement uses TRBV6-5 and TRBJ2-1; D is perhaps TRBD2 (7 bases). This CDR3 spans 15 amino acids. The V and J ends lost 7 bases and 6 bases respectively, with 19 bases between them. Germline lookup yields CDR1 MNHEY and CDR2 SVGAGI. CDR3: CASKGGGPAINEQFF. The CDR3 DNA reads as TGTGCCAGCAAAGGGGGGGGACCAGCCATCAATGAGCAGTTCTTC.